The 31 T cell receptor beta chains in this list originate from one sample, sequenced in a study of glioma-infiltrating T cells after dendritic cell vaccination. The data were produced by immunoSEQ multiplex PCR, yet TCRdb's version contains in-frame clones alone and is incomplete. The table records over 90,000 clones, more than 80% of them present only once. The sequencing here drew on blood, taken before dendritic cell vaccination. Receptors were obtained from a human donor with glioblastoma.

The rearrangement uses TRBV7-6 and TRBJ1-2; TRBD1 agrees at 8 bases. CDR3 size: 15 residues. J was trimmed by 4 bases and V by 2 bases; bases with no gene match: 6. Germline-derived CDR1 and CDR2 are SGHVS and FNYEAQ. Here the CDR3 DNA reads TGTGCCAGCAGCTTACAGGGACAGGACGGCTATGGCTACACCTTC. Translated, it gives CASSLQGQDGYGYTF.

The chain is built from TRBV10-3 and TRBJ2-7; possibly TRBD1 for D (5 bases). Germline-derived CDR1 and CDR2 are ENHRY and SYGVKD. The germline V and J ends were trimmed by 0 bases and 2 bases, with 14 bases remaining between them. CDR3 length equals 16 residues. CDR3 amino acids: CAISESTVRYPYEQYF. The CDR3, as DNA: TGTGCCATCAGTGAGTCGACAGTTCGGTACCCCTACGAGCAGTACTTC.

The chain employs TRBV4-1 and TRBJ2-3, with 9 bases identical to TRBD1. The CDR3 covers 15 residues. Germline V CDR1 and CDR2: MGHRA, YSYEKL. J lost 6 bases, V lost 4 bases, and 8 bases had no gene match. The DNA of the CDR3 is TGCGCCAGCAGCCGCCGGGACAGGGCGTCGGATACGCAGTATTTT. Translation: CASSRRDRASDTQYF.

The chain employs TRBV14 and TRBJ1-4, with D possibly matching TRBD1 (5 bases). Germline CDR1 and CDR2: SGHDN and FVKESK. The CDR3 totals 14 residues. The V end lost 1 base, the J end lost 8 bases, and 11 bases lay between the germline ends. For the CDR3, the DNA is TGTGCCAGCAGCCAAGGCGGGGCTGAGGAAAAACTGTTTTTT. It specifies CASSQGGAEEKLFF.

This clone has only one observation. The chain links TRBV27 to TRBJ1-1; no definite D call. V was pared by 3 bases and J by 1 base, with 15 bases between. The germline CDR1 and CDR2 sequences are MNHEY and SMNVEV (reference sequence). The CDR3 has 16 residues. This CDR3 reads CASSFWARDPNTEAFF. CDR3 DNA: TGTGCCAGCAGTTTTTGGGCGCGAGACCCGAACACTGAAGCTTTCTTT.

This chain uses TRBV14 with TRBJ2-5; D is ambiguous. Judging by the DNA end, TRBJ2-7 fits better; the J call may be wrong. The germline V gene has CDR1 SGHDN and CDR2 FVKESK. The CDR3 has 14 residues. The CDR3 loop reads CASSQSLSSYEQYF. CDR3 nucleotides: TGTGCCAGCAGCCAGTCATTGAGCTCCTACGAGCAGTACTTC.

This clone was picked up a small number of times. The chain carries TRBV2 and TRBJ2-2; 12 bases are a match to TRBD2. Germline loops: CDR1 SNHLY, CDR2 FYNNEI. The CDR3 totals 13 residues. V shed 10 bases, J shed 7 bases, and the junction held 4 bases outside the gene matches. As DNA, the CDR3 is TGTGCCAACCGACTAGCGGGGGACGGGGAGCTGTTTTTT. This translates into CANRLAGDGELFF.

The rearrangement links TRBV5-1 to TRBJ1-2; TRBD1 matches 10 bases. With V trimmed by 3 bases and J by 3 bases, 17 bases remained unmatched. CDR3 length equals 19 residues. Looked up from germline, CDR1 is SGHRS and CDR2 is YFSETQ. CDR3 residues: CASSSPNSGTGDQYYGYTF. The DNA for the CDR3 is TGCGCCAGCAGCTCACCTAACTCCGGGACAGGGGATCAGTACTATGGCTACACCTTC. The complete variable domain, with remaining parts taken from reference TRBV5-1 and TRBJ1-2, reads KAGVTQTPRYLIKTRGQQVTLSCSPISGHRSVSWYQQTPGQGLQFLFEYFSETQRNKGNFPGRFSGRQFSNSRSEMNVSTLELGDSALYLCASSSPNSGTGDQYYGYTFGSGTRLTVV.

This clone was observed a single time. This chain joins TRBV5-6 and TRBJ2-2; weak D call: TRBD1 (6 bases). From germline, CDR1 is SGHDT and CDR2 YYEEEE. The CDR3 loop spans 15 amino acids. The V gene lost 4 bases and the J gene lost 4 bases, with 14 bases spanning the gap. The CDR3 DNA sequence: TGTGCCAGCAGCCCCGACAGGAGTTTCACCGGGGAGCTGTTTTTT. Residues: CASSPDRSFTGELFF.

The chain employs TRBV6-1 and TRBJ2-1; weak D call: TRBD2 (6 bases). Germline assignment: CDR1 MNHNS and CDR2 SASEGT. The V end lost 3 bases, the J end lost 5 bases, and 14 bases lay between the germline ends. The CDR3 length is 15 residues. This chain's CDR3 is CASSDPGGSNNEQFF. The CDR3 DNA is TGTGCCAGCAGTGACCCCGGGGGTTCCAACAATGAGCAGTTCTTC.

The rearrangement joins TRBV27 to TRBJ2-5, with 7 nucleotides matching TRBD2. This CDR3 spans 15 amino acids. In germline, CDR1 is MNHEY, CDR2 SMNVEV (reference sequence). With 4 bases clipped from V and 2 bases from J, the junction kept 7 bases outside the gene matches. In nucleotides, the CDR3 is TGTGCCAGCAGTTCTAGCGGTGTCTTTCAAGAGACCCAGTACTTC. It codes for CASSSSGVFQETQYF.

The chain combines TRBV10-3 with TRBJ2-3, with a weak D call TRBD1 (5 bases). The CDR3 runs 15 residues. The V end was cut by 3 bases, the J end by 2 bases, with 12 bases between. Per germline, CDR1 ENHRY and CDR2 SYGVKD. DNA for the CDR3: TGTGCCATCAGTGACCTTGGACAAGCCACAGATACGCAGTATTTT. Its protein is CAISDLGQATDTQYF.

This clone appeared a single time. The V call is TRBV5-1, the J call TRBJ2-7; TRBD1 matches 8 bases. CDR3 size: 15 residues. V shed 5 bases and J 1 base; nucleotides not matched to a gene: 8. CDR1 is SGHRS and CDR2 is YFSETQ in the germline V gene. The CDR3, as DNA: TGCGCCAGCAGACCGGGACAGGTGATTTCCTACGAGCAGTACTTC. Protein sequence: CASRPGQVISYEQYF.

This rearrangement joins TRBV6-1 to TRBJ2-5; 10 nucleotides line up with TRBD1. The V and J ends lost 4 bases and 4 bases, in that order; junction bases with no gene match: 12. The CDR3 runs to 17 residues. Germline CDR1 reads MNHNS; CDR2 reads SASEGT. The CDR3 sequence is CASSGWPDRGRGETQYF. The CDR3 DNA reads as TGTGCCAGCAGTGGATGGCCTGACAGGGGGCGCGGAGAGACCCAGTACTTC.

About this clone itself: A junction end diverges from the germline sequence, so it may reflect a read error. The chain recombines TRBV4-1 with TRBJ1-1; a weak D match, TRBD1 (5 bases). The CDR3 extends over 14 amino acids. Germline loops: CDR1 MGHRA, CDR2 YSYEKL. The CDR3 spells CASSEDSQVLEAFF. CDR3 in DNA: TGCGCCAGCAGCGAAGACAGTCAGGTTCTAGAAGCTTTCTTT.

This clone was picked up one time. V is TRBV5-4 and J is TRBJ2-1; 11 nucleotides match TRBD2. CDR1 is SGHNT and CDR2 is YYREEE in the germline V gene (reference sequence). The V segment lost 4 bases and the J segment 5 bases; nucleotides outside the gene matches: 11. The length of the CDR3 is 17 residues. The CDR3 coding sequence is TGTGCCAGCAGCATTGACTTTAGCGGGGGGGCCCACAATGAGCAGTTCTTC. It yields the protein CASSIDFSGGAHNEQFF.

The J gene is TRBJ2-3, the V gene TRBV30; no clear D gene. The CDR3 spans 13 residues. Germline V gene data show CDR1 as GTSNPN and CDR2 as SVGIG (reference sequence). V was cut by 2 bases and J by 8 bases, with 14 bases left in between. Here the CDR3 DNA reads TGTGCCTGGAGTAATGACCGACAAAGTACGCAGTATTTT. It codes for CAWSNDRQSTQYF.

V is TRBV11-2 and J is TRBJ1-2; D ambiguous. Germline-derived CDR1 and CDR2 are SGHAT and FQNNGV. The CDR3 loop spans 15 amino acids. The V end was cut by 3 bases, the J end by 0 bases, with 11 bases between. The CDR3 is CASSFGIAANYGYTF. The CDR3 DNA reads as TGTGCCAGCAGCTTCGGTATAGCAGCTAACTATGGCTACACCTTC.

The gene calls are TRBV19 and TRBJ2-7; D is possibly TRBD2 (6 bases). From germline, CDR1 is LNHDA and CDR2 SQIVND (reference sequence). This CDR3 is 15 amino acids long. Deletions cut 5 bases from V and 3 bases from J, with 17 bases between. The CDR3, as DNA: TGTGCCAGTAGTTCTCGGGGAGGAGAATACTACGAGCAGTACTTC. Its protein is CASSSRGGEYYEQYF.

The chain joins TRBV27 to TRBJ1-1; possible D gene TRBD1, 6 bases. This CDR3 comprises 13 residues. V was pared by 7 bases and J by 1 base, with 10 bases between. CDR1 and CDR2 (germline): MNHEY, SMNVEV (reference sequence). CDR3 in amino acids: CASTTTGNTEAFF. CDR3 in DNA: TGTGCCAGCACCACGACAGGGAACACTGAAGCTTTCTTT.

Relative to its sample, this clone is medium-sized. CDR3 in DNA: TGCGCCAGCAGCCACCTCCAAGTGGCGGGTCGGTTCTTC. It codes for CASSHLQVAGRFF. V gene TRBV4-1 combines with J gene TRBJ2-1; weak D call: TRBD2 (5 bases). Germline V gene sequence: CDR1 MGHRA, CDR2 YSYEKL. The V gene lost 3 bases and the J gene lost 15 bases, with 18 bases spanning the gap. The CDR3 consists of 13 residues.

The gene calls are TRBV9 and TRBJ2-7; no clear D. V gave up 0 bases and J gave up 0 bases, with 7 bases separating them. The V gene's germline CDR1 is SGDLS and CDR2 YYNGEE. This CDR3 has 14 residues. CDR3 DNA: TGTGCCAGCAGCGTAGAGCCCCACTCCTACGAGCAGTACTTC. Translation gives CASSVEPHSYEQYF.

This chain joins TRBV19 and TRBJ2-2; TRBD1 matches 9 bases. This CDR3 contains 17 residues. V trimming: 10 bases; J trimming: 3 bases; junction bases outside the gene matches: 15. Germline-derived CDR1 and CDR2 are LNHDA and SQIVND (reference sequence). The CDR3 loop reads CAIGPRTGGWYTGELFF. The CDR3 bases are TGTGCCATTGGGCCCAGAACAGGGGGCTGGTACACCGGGGAGCTGTTTTTT.

The V and J genes are TRBV7-9 and TRBJ2-1; maybe TRBD1 (5 bases). CDR1 is SEHNR, CDR2 FQNEAQ, per germline (reference sequence). The CDR3 totals 12 residues. V lost 5 bases to trimming and J lost 5 bases, with 7 bases between them. The CDR3 DNA follows: TGTGCCAGCAGCCAACAGGACAATGAGCAGTTCTTC. Protein: CASSQQDNEQFF. Full variable domain (missing parts from reference TRBV7-9 and TRBJ2-1): DTGVSQNPRHKITKRGQNVTFRCDPISEHNRLYWYRQTLGQGPEFLTYFQNEAQLEKSRLLSDRFSAERPKGSFSTLEIQRTEQGDSAMYLCASSQQDNEQFFGPGTRLTVL.

V usage is TRBV11-3 and J usage is TRBJ2-7; 9 nucleotides line up with TRBD1. With 5 bases clipped from V and 4 bases from J, the junction kept 9 bases outside the gene matches. CDR3 length equals 15 residues. The germline CDR1 and CDR2 sequences are SGHNT and YENEEA. The CDR3: CASSPPLDRGYEQYF. The DNA of the CDR3 is TGTGCCAGCAGCCCGCCCTTGGACAGGGGATACGAGCAGTACTTC.

The J gene is TRBJ1-5, the V gene TRBV21-1. TRBV21-1 is a listed pseudogene. The CDR3 consists of 18 residues. The CDR3 region is CARKGLETTAPGRVPQHF. DNA of the CDR3: TGTGCCAGAAAAGGACTAGAGACGACAGCGCCCGGGAGGGTGCCCCAGCATTTT.

This chain links TRBV7-2 with TRBJ2-1; weak D call: TRBD2 (5 bases). This CDR3 is 14 amino acids long. Between the trimmed V and J ends, which lost 0 bases and 7 bases, there was a span of 10 bases. CDR1 is SGHTA and CDR2 is FQGNSA in the germline V gene. The CDR3 spells CASSLAAGGNEQFF. The CDR3 DNA follows: TGTGCCAGCAGCTTAGCGGCAGGAGGAAATGAGCAGTTCTTC. The full variable domain, completed using reference TRBV7-2 and TRBJ2-1, is GAGVSQSPSNKVTEKGKDVELRCDPISGHTALYWYRQSLGQGLEFLIYFQGNSAPDKSGLPSDRFSAERTGGSVSTLTIQRTQQEDSAVYLCASSLAAGGNEQFFGPGTRLTVL.

The rearrangement joins TRBV12-5 to TRBJ2-2; D perhaps matches TRBD1 (6 bases). V lost 6 bases and J 3 bases, leaving 17 bases between the germline ends. The CDR3 spans 16 residues. Germline V CDR1 and CDR2: LGHNT, FRNRAP. CDR3 in amino acids: CASGQGHYRDTGELFF. CDR3 bases: TGTGCTAGTGGCCAGGGACATTATCGGGACACCGGGGAGCTGTTTTTT.

The rearrangement uses TRBV27 and TRBJ2-1; the match to TRBD1 covers 10 bases. J lost 5 bases, V lost 5 bases, and 3 bases had no gene match. Per germline, CDR1 MNHEY and CDR2 SMNVEV (reference sequence). The CDR3 has 14 residues. The CDR3 sequence: CASSPGTGDNEQFF. The CDR3 coding sequence is TGTGCCAGCAGTCCTGGGACAGGGGACAATGAGCAGTTCTTC.

The CDR3 loop is CARTKRGGNYGYTF. CDR3 in DNA: TGTGCCAGGACGAAAAGGGGGGGAAACTATGGCTACACCTTC. The rearrangement links TRBV2 to TRBJ1-2, with D perhaps matching TRBD1 (6 bases). The germline V gene has CDR1 SNHLY and CDR2 FYNNEI. The V end was cut by 9 bases, the J end by 2 bases, with 16 bases between. The CDR3 contains 14 residues.

The gene calls are TRBV30 and TRBJ1-4; D is possibly TRBD1 (6 bases). CDR3 size: 16 residues. Trimming left V 4 bases short and J 0 bases short, with 15 bases between. The germline gives CDR1 GTSNPN, CDR2 SVGIG (reference sequence). The CDR3 protein is CAWNLRGQSTNEKLFF. The CDR3 coding sequence is TGTGCCTGGAATTTACGCGGACAGTCAACTAATGAAAAACTGTTTTTT.